This T cell receptor (beta chain) was recorded in a study of beta chain features in type 1 diabetes (dated by TCRdb to 2016 to 2019). For the wider study: Mean age, gender distribution, total cell number and subset yield were not different between patients and healthy donors. Across all samples, some 99 million sorted cells were examined, and cell number per subset correlated strongly with RNA yield. The study compared TCRB repertoires of sorted circulating CD4+ T cell subsets between recently diagnosed type 1 diabetes patients and matched healthy donors. Naive and central memory subsets were obtained from all 30 or so donors, but regulatory and stem cell-like memory subsets were isolated from only 8 patients and about 8 healthy donors.

What the study reported, not specific to this receptor: At VDJ recombination sites, type 1 diabetes patients had fewer insertions and more deleted nucleotides, which implies abnormalities in thymic rearrangement. The naive, central memory and regulatory TCRB repertoires appeared to resemble one another more closely among patients than among healthy donors. In all four CD4+ subsets, TCRB CDR3 length was moderately but significantly shorter in type 1 diabetes patients. PCR may preferentially amplify shorter templates, but because patient and control samples were amplified and corrected together, any resulting skew would affect both groups equally. Only small numbers of individuals were included in the HLA sub-analyses, which left unresolved whether HLA type had any influence on TCRB rearrangement. Sequencing cDNA rather than genomic DNA could over-represent highly expressing activated cells, although activation and CD3 levels did not differ between groups.

The entire isolated RNA was reverse transcribed using the High Capacity cDNA Reverse Transcription Kit, and thus expressed TCRB transcripts were sequenced. Deep immunoSEQ sequencing was applied to naive, central memory and regulatory T cell samples, giving an average of roughly 3.5 million total reads per sample. Sorted cells were lysed in RLT buffer and RNA was extracted with DNase-treated RNeasy Micro or Mini kits, depending on cell number. Each cell subset was processed separately to prevent cross-contamination, with patient and healthy donor samples processed together. The immunoSEQ multiplex PCR was used to amplify TCRB sequences from cDNA, yielding 87-bp fragments that span the CDR3 region. The amplicons were sequenced using the Illumina HiSeq platform. As for the authors' bioinformatics: Synthetic template baselines were used to correct PCR bias computationally, reads within Hamming distance 2 were collapsed, and singletons that could not be merged were discarded. By aligning reads against IMGT, V, D and J genes, CDR3 length, and insertions or deletions at six rearrangement sites were assigned. Within each subset, clonotype counts were normalized to sorted cell number, after which true diversity and Gini coefficients were computed with the tcR R package. The overlap coefficient, calculated on TCRB nucleotide sequences, was used to measure repertoire sharing. Out-of-frame TCRB sequences from naive cells were analyzed to stand in for the pre-selection repertoire. TCRdb re-hosts the immuneACCESS table, in-frame sequences only. Its copies lack some clones; in the studies checked, an unresolved V gene accounts for under half of them, and the cause for the rest is not known. That table gives V, J and clone size, and the DNA gave D and trimming. The sample data list approximately 260,000 clones, and roughly 21% of these were observed just once. The top ten hold 0.028% of the sample.

In regard to this clone: The clone's antigen remains unknown. Base qualities are not at hand, and no much larger clone is one base apart.

A single peripheral blood draw of about 116 mL on average was collected from each donor into heparinised tubes. A BD FACSAria II was used to sort naive, central memory, regulatory and stem cell-like memory CD4+ T cells with a panel that included CD45RO, CCR7, CD25, CD127, CD95 and CD27. A purity above 95% was achieved for all sorted populations. Right away, PBMCs were isolated by Lymphoprep density gradient centrifugation and were stained directly, with no culture step. Samples were stained and sorted in pairs, with one healthy donor and one patient per experiment, so that batch effects were minimized. The V and J ends are trimmed by 5 bases and 7 bases, leaving 14 bases between them. Based on the germline V gene (reference sequence), the CDR1 and CDR2 sequences are MNHNY and SVGAGI. Its CDR3 holds 13 amino acids, cysteine through phenylalanine. Only CDR3 DNA is held: 39 bases, read in frame from base 1.

This TCR was sampled from a woman aged 40 to 50 with type 1 diabetes. Here the chain combines TRBV6-6 and TRBJ1-1, with no D gene named confidently. Sequenced material: naive CD4+ T cells from blood. The cell subset or site label corresponds to: true naive CD4+ T cells. The nucleotides are TGTGCCAGCAGTCCCCCGGCGGGCGTTGAAGCTTTCTTT. This codes for CASSPPAGVEAFF.